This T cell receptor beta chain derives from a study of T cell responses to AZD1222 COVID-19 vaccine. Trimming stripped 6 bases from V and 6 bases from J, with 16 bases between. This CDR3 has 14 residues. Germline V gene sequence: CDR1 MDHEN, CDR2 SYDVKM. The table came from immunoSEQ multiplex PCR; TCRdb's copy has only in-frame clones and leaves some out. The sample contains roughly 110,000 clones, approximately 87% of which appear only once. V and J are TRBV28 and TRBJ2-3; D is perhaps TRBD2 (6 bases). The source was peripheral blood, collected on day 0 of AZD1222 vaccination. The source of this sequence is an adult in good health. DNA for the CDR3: TGTGCCAGCAGGGCGGGACCCGCACGCGATACGCAGTATTTT. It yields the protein CASRAGPARDTQYF.